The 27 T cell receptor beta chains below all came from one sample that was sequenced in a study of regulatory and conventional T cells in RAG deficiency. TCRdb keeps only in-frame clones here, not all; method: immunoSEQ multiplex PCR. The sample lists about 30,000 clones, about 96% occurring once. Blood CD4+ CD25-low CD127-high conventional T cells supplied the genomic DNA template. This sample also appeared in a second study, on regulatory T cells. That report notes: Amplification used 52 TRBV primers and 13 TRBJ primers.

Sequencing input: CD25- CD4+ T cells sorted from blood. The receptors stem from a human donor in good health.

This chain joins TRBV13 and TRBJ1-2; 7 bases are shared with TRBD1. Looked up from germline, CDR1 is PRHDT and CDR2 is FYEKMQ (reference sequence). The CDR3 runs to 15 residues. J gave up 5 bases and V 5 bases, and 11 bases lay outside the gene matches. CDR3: CASSPSTGWGYGYTF. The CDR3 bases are TGTGCCAGCAGCCCCTCGACAGGGTGGGGGTATGGCTACACCTTC.

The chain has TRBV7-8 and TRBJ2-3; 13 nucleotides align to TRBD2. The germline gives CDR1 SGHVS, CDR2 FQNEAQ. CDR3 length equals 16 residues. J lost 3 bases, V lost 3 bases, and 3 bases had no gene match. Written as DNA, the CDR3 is TGTGCCAGCAGCTTTCGACTAGCGGGAGGTACAGATACGCAGTATTTT. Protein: CASSFRLAGGTDTQYF.

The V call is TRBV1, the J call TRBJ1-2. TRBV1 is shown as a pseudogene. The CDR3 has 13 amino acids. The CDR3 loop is CTSSRAPSAGYTF. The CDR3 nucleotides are TGCACCAGCAGCCGAGCCCCAAGCGCGGGCTACACCTTC.

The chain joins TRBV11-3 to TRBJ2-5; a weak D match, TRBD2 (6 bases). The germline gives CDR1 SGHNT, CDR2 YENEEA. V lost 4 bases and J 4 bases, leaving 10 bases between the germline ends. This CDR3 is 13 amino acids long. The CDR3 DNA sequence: TGTGCCAGCAGCTACGCCGGGGGAGAGACCCAGTACTTC. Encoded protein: CASSYAGGETQYF.

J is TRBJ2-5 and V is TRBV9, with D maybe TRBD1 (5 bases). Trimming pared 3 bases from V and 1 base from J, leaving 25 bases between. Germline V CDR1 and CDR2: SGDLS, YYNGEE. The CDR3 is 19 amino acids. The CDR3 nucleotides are TGTGCCAGCAGCGAGGGGATGAATCTGGCAGGGATGATCCAAGAGACCCAGTACTTC. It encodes CASSEGMNLAGMIQETQYF.

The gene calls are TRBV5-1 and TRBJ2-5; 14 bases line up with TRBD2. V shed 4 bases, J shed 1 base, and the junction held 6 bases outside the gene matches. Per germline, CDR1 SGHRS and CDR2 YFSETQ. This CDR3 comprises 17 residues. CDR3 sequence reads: CASSNPGLAGAQETQYF. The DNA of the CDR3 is TGCGCCAGCAGCAACCCGGGACTAGCGGGGGCCCAAGAGACCCAGTACTTC.

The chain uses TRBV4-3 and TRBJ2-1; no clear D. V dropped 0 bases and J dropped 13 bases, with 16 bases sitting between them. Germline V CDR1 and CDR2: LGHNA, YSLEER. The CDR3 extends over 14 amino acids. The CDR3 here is CASSQDFDTHAQFF. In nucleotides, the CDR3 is TGCGCCAGCAGCCAAGATTTTGACACCCACGCTCAGTTCTTC.

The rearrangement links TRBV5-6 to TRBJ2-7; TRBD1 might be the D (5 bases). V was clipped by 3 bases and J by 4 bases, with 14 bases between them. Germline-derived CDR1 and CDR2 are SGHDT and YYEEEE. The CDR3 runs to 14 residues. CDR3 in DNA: TGTGCCAGCAGCTCCACAGGAGCTAGTTACGAGCAGTACTTC. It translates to CASSSTGASYEQYF.

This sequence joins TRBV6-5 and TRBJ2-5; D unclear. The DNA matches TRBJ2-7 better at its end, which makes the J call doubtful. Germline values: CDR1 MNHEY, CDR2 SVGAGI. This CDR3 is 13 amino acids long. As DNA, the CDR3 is TGTGCCAGCAGTCGAACAGATTCCTACGAGCAGTACTTC. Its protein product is CASSRTDSYEQYF.

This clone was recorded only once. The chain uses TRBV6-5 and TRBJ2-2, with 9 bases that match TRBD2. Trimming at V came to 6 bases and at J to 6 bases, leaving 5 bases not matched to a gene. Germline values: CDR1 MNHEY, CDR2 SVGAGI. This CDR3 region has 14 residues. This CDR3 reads CASSRTSVAGELFF. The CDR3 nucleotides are TGTGCCAGCAGCCGGACTAGCGTCGCCGGGGAGCTGTTTTTT.

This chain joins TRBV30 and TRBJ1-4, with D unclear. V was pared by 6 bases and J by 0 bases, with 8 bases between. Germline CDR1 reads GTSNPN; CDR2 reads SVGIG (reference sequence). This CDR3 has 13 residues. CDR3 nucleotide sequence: TGTGCCTGCAGACTTTCAACTAATGAAAAACTGTTTTTT. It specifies CACRLSTNEKLFF.

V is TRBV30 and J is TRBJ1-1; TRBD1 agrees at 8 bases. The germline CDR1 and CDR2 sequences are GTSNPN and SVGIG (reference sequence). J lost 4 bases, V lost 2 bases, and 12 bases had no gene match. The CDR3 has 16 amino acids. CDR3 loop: CAWSPNHRGFSTEAFF. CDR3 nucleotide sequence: TGTGCCTGGAGTCCCAACCACAGGGGGTTTAGCACTGAAGCTTTCTTT.

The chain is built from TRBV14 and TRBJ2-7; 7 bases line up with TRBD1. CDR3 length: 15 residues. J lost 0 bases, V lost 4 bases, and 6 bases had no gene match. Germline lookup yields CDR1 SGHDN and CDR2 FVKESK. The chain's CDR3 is CASSRRDSSSYEQYF. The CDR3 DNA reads TGTGCCAGCAGCCGCCGGGACAGTAGCTCCTACGAGCAGTACTTC.

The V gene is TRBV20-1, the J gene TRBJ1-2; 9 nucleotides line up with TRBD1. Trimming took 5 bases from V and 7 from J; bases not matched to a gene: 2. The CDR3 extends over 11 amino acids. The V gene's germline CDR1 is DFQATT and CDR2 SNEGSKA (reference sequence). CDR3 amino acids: CSAWDRVGYTF. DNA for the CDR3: TGCAGTGCTTGGGACAGGGTTGGCTACACCTTC.

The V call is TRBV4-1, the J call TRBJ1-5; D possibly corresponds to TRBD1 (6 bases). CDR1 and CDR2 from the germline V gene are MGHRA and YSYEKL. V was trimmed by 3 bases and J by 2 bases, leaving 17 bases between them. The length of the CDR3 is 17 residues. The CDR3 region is CASSQTDRPARNQPQHF. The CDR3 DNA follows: TGCGCCAGCAGCCAGACGGACAGACCGGCCCGCAATCAGCCCCAGCATTTT.

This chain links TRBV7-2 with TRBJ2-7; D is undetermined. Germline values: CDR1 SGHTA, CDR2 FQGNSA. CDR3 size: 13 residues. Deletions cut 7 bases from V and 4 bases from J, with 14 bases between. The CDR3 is CASKWADTYEQYF. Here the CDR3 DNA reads TGTGCCAGCAAATGGGCAGATACTTACGAGCAGTACTTC.

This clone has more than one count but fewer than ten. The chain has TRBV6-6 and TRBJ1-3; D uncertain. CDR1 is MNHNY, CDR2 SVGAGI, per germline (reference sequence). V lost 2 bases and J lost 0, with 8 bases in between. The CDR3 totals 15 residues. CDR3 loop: CASSYTGSSGNTIYF. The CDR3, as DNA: TGTGCCAGCAGTTACACGGGGAGCTCTGGAAACACCATATATTTT.

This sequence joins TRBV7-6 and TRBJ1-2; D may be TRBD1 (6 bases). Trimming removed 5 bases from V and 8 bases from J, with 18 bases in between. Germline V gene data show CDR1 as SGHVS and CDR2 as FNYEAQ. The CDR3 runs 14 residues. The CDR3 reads CASSATQGKGGYTF. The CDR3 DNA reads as TGTGCCAGCAGCGCAACCCAGGGGAAAGGAGGCTACACCTTC.

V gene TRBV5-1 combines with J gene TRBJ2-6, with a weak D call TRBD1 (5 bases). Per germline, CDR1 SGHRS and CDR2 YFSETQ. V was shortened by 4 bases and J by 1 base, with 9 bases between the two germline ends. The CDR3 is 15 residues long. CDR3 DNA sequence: TGCGCCAGCAGCCTACAGGAATCTGGGGCCAACGTCCTGACTTTC. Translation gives CASSLQESGANVLTF.

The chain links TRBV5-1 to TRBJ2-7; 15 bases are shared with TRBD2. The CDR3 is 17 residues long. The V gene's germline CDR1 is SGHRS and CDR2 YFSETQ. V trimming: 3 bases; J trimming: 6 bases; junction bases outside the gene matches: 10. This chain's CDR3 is CASSSRSGTSGGTEQYF. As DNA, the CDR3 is TGCGCCAGCAGCTCCCGGTCCGGGACTAGCGGGGGGACCGAGCAGTACTTC.

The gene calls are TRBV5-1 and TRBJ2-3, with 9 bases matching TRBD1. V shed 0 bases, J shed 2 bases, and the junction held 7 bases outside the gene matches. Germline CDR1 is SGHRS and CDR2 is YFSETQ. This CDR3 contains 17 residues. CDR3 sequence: CASSLAPGQGPTDTQYF. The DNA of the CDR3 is TGCGCCAGCAGCTTGGCCCCGGGACAGGGACCCACAGATACGCAGTATTTT.

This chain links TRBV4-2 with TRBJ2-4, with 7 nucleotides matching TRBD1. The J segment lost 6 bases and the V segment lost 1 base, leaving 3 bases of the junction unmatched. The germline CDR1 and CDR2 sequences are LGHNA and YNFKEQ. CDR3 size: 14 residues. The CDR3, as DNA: TGTGCCAGCAGCCAAGCGGGACAGACAAACATTCAGTACTTC. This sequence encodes CASSQAGQTNIQYF.

The CDR3, as DNA: TGTGCCAGCTCACCACTGACTAGCGGAGAGACCCAGTACTTC. Encoded protein: CASSPLTSGETQYF. V usage is TRBV18 and J usage is TRBJ2-5; 9 bases align to TRBD2. The CDR3 totals 14 residues. The germline gives CDR1 KGHSH, CDR2 LQKENI. Trimming removed 1 base from V and 4 bases from J; junction bases left unmatched: 1.

This CDR3 reads CASSLDSRRYGYTF. CDR3 nucleotide sequence: TGTGCCAGCAGCTTAGACAGTCGCCGCTATGGCTACACCTTC. The rearrangement links TRBV7-3 to TRBJ1-2; tentative D call: TRBD1 (5 bases). The CDR3 spans 14 residues. V lost 2 bases and J lost 4, with 11 bases in between. Germline V lookup: CDR1 SGHTA, CDR2 FQGTGA.

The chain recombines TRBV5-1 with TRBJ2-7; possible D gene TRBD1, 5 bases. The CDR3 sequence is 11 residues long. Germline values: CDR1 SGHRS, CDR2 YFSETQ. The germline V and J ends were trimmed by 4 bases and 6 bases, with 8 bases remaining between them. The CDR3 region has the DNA TGCGCCAGCAGCAAAGACAGCGAGCAGTACTTC. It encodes CASSKDSEQYF.

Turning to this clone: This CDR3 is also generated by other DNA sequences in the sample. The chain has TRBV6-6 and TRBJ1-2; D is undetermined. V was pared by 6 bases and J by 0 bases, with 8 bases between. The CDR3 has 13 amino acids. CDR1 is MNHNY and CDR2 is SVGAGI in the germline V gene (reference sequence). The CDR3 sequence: CASSYDTNYGYTF. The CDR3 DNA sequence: TGTGCCAGCAGCTACGACACTAACTATGGCTACACCTTC.

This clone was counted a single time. CDR3 loop: CASSQVAGGNEQYF. CDR3 nucleotides: TGCGCCAGCAGCCAAGTCGCAGGGGGTAACGAGCAGTACTTC. This chain joins TRBV4-1 and TRBJ2-7, with 7 bases matching TRBD1. This CDR3 is 14 amino acids long. The ends lost 1 base at V and 5 bases at J; junction bases unmatched: 5. The germline gives CDR1 MGHRA, CDR2 YSYEKL.